The rows below give T cell receptor beta chains drawn from one sample of a study of shared clonotypes between healthy human individuals. Clones were read by immunoSEQ multiplex PCR, and TCRdb kept only the in-frame ones, dropping some. Among 600,000 or so clones listed, more than 95% were seen once. Sequenced input: naive CD8+ T cells sorted from blood. All receptors derive from a man aged 25 to 45 in good health. Each CDR3 is given with its conserved first and last residue. Fields, in order: clone size, D gene, J gene, V gene, CDR3 protein, CDR3 DNA. D genes are given only for firm matches. The size of a clone is reported for some rows only, either as once, few or many, or as a class for expanded clones.

. | TRBD1 | TRBJ2-7 | TRBV9 | CASSVVPGQGPYEQYF | TGTGCCAGCAGCGTAGTACCCGGACAGGGTCCCTACGAGCAGTACTTC
. | TRBD2 | TRBJ2-1 | TRBV4-3 | CASSYSGGNEQFF | TGCGCCAGCAGCTATAGCGGGGGCAATGAGCAGTTCTTC
once | . | TRBJ2-4 | TRBV7-9 | CASSPDGENIQYF | TGTGCCAGCAGTCCTGACGGAGAAAACATTCAGTACTTC
. | TRBD1 | TRBJ2-5 | TRBV27 | CASSANGQGLGETQYF | TGTGCCAGCAGCGCCAACGGACAGGGGTTGGGAGAGACCCAGTACTTC
. | . | TRBJ2-1 | TRBV28 | CASSLEAGRPYNEQFF | TGTGCCAGCAGTTTAGAGGCTGGTCGACCCTACAATGAGCAGTTCTTC
. | TRBD1 | TRBJ2-7 | TRBV7-6 | CASSFHRGDYEQYF | TGTGCCAGCAGCTTCCACAGGGGGGATTACGAGCAGTACTTC
. | . | TRBJ2-2 | TRBV6-5 | CASSYWLDRGTGELFF | TGTGCCAGCAGTTACTGGCTCGACCGAGGCACCGGGGAGCTGTTTTTT
. | TRBD2 | TRBJ2-7 | TRBV7-9 | CASSSREGLTLYEQYF | TGTGCCAGCAGCTCCCGGGAGGGACTTACACTCTACGAGCAGTACTTC
. | TRBD1 | TRBJ2-7 | TRBV2 | CASSPGTGDYEQYF | TGTGCCAGCAGTCCCGGGACAGGGGATTACGAGCAGTACTTC
once | . | TRBJ2-7 | TRBV7-9 | CASSFSSPYEQYF | TGTGCCAGCAGCTTTTCATCGCCGTACGAGCAGTACTTC
. | . | TRBJ2-7 | TRBV5-6 | CASSLGGVDEQYF | TGTGCCAGCAGCTTGGGGGGCGTCGACGAGCAGTACTTC
. | TRBD2 | TRBJ2-7 | TRBV27 | CASIGLAGGTYEQYF | TGTGCCAGCATTGGACTAGCGGGAGGGACCTACGAGCAGTACTTC
. | . | TRBJ2-1 | TRBV5-1 | CASSLAGQQNNEQFF | TGCGCCAGCAGCTTGGCCGGCCAGCAGAACAATGAGCAGTTCTTC
. | TRBD1 | TRBJ1-1 | TRBV29-1 | CSVDLWDRGPEAFF | TGCAGCGTTGATTTATGGGACAGGGGGCCAGAAGCTTTCTTT
. | . | TRBJ2-3 | TRBV19 | CASSPRSETDTQYF | TGTGCCAGTAGTCCCAGGTCGGAAACAGATACGCAGTATTTT
. | . | TRBJ2-2 | TRBV13 | CASSLGQGTGELFF | TGTGCCAGCAGCTTAGGACAGGGAACCGGGGAGCTGTTTTTT
. | TRBD1 | TRBJ1-2 | TRBV6-1 | CASSGYSATGQGWGYTF | TGTGCCAGCAGTGGATACTCGGCTACTGGACAGGGATGGGGCTACACCTTC
. | TRBD1 | TRBJ2-7 | TRBV4-3 | CASSQDYGQGANEQYF | TGCGCCAGCAGCCAAGATTACGGGCAGGGGGCTAACGAGCAGTACTTC
. | TRBD1 | TRBJ1-2 | TRBV27 | CASRDQGDPHYGYTF | TGTGCCAGCAGGGATCAGGGGGACCCCCACTATGGCTACACCTTC
. | . | TRBJ1-4 | TRBV7-8 | CASSLDLGRDVLFF | TGTGCCAGCAGCTTAGATCTGGGGAGGGATGTACTGTTTTTT
. | . | TRBJ1-2 | TRBV9 | CASSPRGPNYGYTF | TGTGCCAGCAGCCCCCGGGGACCTAACTATGGCTACACCTTC
. | TRBD2 | TRBJ2-2 | TRBV4-1 | CASSQSAGGLTGELFF | TGCGCCAGCAGCCAATCGGCGGGAGGGCTCACCGGGGAGCTGTTTTTT